What follows is one T cell receptor beta chain and its context. Antigen: not known. Genomic DNA provided the template from which TCR beta VDJ and CDR3 profiles were obtained. TCRdb reprocessed the reads with MiXCR, giving one entry per CDR3 protein. The sample comprises 98,000 or so distinct CDR3 sequences, roughly 50% of which are singletons, and roughly a third rests with the top ten. This specimen comes from a study of CD8+CD57+ T cells in acquired aplastic anemia. This CDR3 is built from 15 residues. Germline CDR1 reads ENHRY; CDR2 reads SYGVKD. V gave up 2 bases and J gave up 4 bases; unmatched junction bases: 2. Study-wide findings and caveats: A set of around 30 CD8+ CDR3 sequences was shared between patients and controls, and these sequences appeared highly expressed in patients.

Sequencing was performed on sorted CD4+, CD8+, or CD8+CD57+ T cells (not recorded which) from PBMCs. The chain links TRBV10-3 to TRBJ1-6; 7 bases line up with TRBD1. The receptor comes from a human donor in good health, serving as a control. CDR3 DNA: TGTGCCATCAGTGAGACAGGGGATTATAATTCACCCCTCCACTTT. Its translation: CAISETGDYNSPLHF.